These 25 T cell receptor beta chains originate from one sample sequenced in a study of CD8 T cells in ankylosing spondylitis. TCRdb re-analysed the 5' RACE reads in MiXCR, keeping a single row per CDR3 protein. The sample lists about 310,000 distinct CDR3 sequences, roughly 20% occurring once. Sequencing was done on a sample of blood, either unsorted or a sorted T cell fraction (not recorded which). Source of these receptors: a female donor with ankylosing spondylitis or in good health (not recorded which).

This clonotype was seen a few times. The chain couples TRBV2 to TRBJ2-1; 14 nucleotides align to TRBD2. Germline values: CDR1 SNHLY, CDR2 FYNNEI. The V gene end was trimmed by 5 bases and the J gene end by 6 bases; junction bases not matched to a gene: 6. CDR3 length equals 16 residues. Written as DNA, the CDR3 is TGTGCCAGCAGTAAGGGACTAGCGGGAGTAATCAATGAGCAGTTCTTC. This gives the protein CASSKGLAGVINEQFF.

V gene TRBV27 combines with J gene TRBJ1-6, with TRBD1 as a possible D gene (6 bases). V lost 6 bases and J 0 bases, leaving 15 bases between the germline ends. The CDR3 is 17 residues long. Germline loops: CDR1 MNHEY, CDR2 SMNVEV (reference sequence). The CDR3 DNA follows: TGTGCCAGCAGGGACAGTGATTGGAGCTCCTATAATTCACCCCTCCACTTT. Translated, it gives CASRDSDWSSYNSPLHF.

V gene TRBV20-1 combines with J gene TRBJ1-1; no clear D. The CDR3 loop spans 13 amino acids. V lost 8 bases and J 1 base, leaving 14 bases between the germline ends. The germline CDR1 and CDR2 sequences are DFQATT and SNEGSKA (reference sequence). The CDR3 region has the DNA TGCAGTTTATACCGGGTGGCGAACACTGAAGCTTTCTTT. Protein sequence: CSLYRVANTEAFF.

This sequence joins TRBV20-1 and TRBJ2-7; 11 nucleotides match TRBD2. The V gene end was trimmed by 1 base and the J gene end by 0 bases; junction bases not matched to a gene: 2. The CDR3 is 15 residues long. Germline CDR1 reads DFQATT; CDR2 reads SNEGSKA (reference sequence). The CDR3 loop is CSARGTSGFSYEQYF. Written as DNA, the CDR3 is TGCAGTGCTAGAGGGACTAGCGGGTTCTCCTACGAGCAGTACTTC.

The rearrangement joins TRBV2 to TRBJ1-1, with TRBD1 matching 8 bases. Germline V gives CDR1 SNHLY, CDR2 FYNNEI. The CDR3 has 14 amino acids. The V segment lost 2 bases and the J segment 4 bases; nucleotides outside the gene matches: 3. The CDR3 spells CASSEWGTGTEAFF. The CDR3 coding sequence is TGTGCCAGCAGTGAATGGGGGACAGGCACTGAAGCTTTCTTT.

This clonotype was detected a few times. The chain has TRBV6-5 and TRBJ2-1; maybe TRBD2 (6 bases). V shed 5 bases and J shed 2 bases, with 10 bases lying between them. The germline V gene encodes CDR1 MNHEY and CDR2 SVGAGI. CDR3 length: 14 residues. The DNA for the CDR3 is TGTGCCAGCAGTCCCCAGCGGGCCTACAATGAGCAGTTCTTC. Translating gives CASSPQRAYNEQFF.

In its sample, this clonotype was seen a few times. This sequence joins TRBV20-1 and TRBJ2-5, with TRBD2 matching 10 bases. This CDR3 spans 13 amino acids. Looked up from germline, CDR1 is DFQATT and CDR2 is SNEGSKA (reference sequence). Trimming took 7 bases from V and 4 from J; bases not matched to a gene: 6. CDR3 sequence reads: CSGGRLAGETQYF. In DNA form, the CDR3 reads TGCAGTGGGGGAAGACTAGCGGGAGAGACCCAGTACTTC.

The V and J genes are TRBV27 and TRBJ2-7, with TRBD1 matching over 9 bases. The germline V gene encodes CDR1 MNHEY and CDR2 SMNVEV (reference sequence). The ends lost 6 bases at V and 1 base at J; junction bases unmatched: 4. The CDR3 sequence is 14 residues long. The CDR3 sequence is CASRWTGDSYEQYF. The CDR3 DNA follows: TGTGCCAGCAGGTGGACAGGGGATTCCTACGAGCAGTACTTC.

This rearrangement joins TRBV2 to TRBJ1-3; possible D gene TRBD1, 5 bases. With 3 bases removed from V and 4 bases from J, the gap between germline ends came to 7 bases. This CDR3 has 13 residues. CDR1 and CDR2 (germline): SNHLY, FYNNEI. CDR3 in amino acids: CASSDRAGNTIYF. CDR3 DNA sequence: TGTGCCAGCAGTGACAGGGCGGGAAACACCATATATTTT. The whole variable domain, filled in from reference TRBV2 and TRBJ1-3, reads EPEVTQTPSHQVTQMGQEVILRCVPISNHLYFYWYRQILGQKVEFLVSFYNNEISEKSEIFDDQFSVERPDGSNFTLKIRSTKLEDSAMYFCASSDRAGNTIYFGEGSWLTVV.

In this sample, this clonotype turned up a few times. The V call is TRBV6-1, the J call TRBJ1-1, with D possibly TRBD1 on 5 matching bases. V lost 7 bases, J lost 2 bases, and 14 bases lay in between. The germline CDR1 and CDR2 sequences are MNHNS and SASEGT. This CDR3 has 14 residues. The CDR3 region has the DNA TGTGCCAGCACCATGGGGGGGACTAACACTGAAGCTTTCTTT. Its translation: CASTMGGTNTEAFF.

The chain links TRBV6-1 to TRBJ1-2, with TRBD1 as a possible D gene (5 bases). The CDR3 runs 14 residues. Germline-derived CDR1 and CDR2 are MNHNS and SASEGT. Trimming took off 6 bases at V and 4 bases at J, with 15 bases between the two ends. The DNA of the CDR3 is TGTGCCAGCAGCCGAGGACAATCGGTCTATGGCTACACCTTC. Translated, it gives CASSRGQSVYGYTF.

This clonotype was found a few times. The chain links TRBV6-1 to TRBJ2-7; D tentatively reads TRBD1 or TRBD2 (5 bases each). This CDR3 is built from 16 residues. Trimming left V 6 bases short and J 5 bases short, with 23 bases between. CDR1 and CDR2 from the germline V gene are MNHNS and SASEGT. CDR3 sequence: CASSPWDGLGSNEQYF. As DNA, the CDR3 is TGTGCCAGCAGCCCGTGGGACGGATTAGGATCGAACGAGCAGTACTTC.

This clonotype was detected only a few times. For the CDR3, the DNA is TGCAGTGCTAGACTAGCGGGCTACGAGCAGTACTTC. This translates into CSARLAGYEQYF. The V and J genes are TRBV20-1 and TRBJ2-7, with 8 bases identical to TRBD2. The V gene end was trimmed by 2 bases and the J gene end by 3 bases; junction bases not matched to a gene: 0. The CDR3 contains 12 residues. Germline V CDR1 and CDR2: DFQATT, SNEGSKA (reference sequence).

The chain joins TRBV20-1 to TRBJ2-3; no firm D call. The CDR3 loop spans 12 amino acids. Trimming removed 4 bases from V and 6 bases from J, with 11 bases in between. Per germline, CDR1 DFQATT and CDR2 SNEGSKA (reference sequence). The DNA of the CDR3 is TGCAGTGCTACCTTCTCCGCCGATACGCAGTATTTT. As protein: CSATFSADTQYF.

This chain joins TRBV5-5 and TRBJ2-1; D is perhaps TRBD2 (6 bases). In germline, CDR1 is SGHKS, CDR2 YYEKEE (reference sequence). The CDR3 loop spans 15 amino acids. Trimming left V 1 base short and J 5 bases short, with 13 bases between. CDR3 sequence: CASSLLLAINNEQFF. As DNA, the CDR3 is TGTGCCAGCAGCTTGCTACTAGCAATTAACAATGAGCAGTTCTTC.

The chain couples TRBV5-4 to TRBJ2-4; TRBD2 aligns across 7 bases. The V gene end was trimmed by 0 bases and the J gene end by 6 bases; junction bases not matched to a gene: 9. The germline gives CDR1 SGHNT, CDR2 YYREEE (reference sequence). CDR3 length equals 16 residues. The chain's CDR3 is CASSLAGAGASNIQYF. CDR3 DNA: TGTGCCAGCAGCTTGGCCGGGGCGGGAGCCTCAAACATTCAGTACTTC. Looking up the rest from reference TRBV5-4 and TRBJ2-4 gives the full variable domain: ETGVTQSPTHLIKTRGQQVTLRCSSQSGHNTVSWYQQALGQGPQFIFQYYREEENGRGNFPPRFSGLQFPNYSSELNVNALELDDSALYLCASSLAGAGASNIQYFGAGTRLSVL.

The CDR3 protein is CASSQVRGNYGYTF. In nucleotides, the CDR3 is TGTGCCAGCAGCCAAGTAAGGGGTAACTATGGCTACACCTTC. This sequence joins TRBV3-1 and TRBJ1-2; D perhaps matches TRBD1 (5 bases). The ends were cut back, 1 base at V and 1 base at J, with 7 bases in the middle. CDR3 length: 14 residues. Germline CDR1 LGHDT, CDR2 YNNKEL (reference sequence). Full variable domain (remainder filled in from reference TRBV3-1 and TRBJ1-2): DTAVSQTPKYLVTQMGNDKSIKCEQNLGHDTMYWYKQDSKKFLKIMFSYNNKELIINETVPNRFSPKSPDKAHLNLHINSLELGDSAVYFCASSQVRGNYGYTFGSGTRLTVV.

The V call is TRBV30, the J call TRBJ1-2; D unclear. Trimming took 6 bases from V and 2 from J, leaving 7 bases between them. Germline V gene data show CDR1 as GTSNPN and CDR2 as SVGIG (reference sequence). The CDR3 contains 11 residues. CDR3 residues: CACRPNYGYTF. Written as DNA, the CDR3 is TGTGCCTGCAGGCCGAACTATGGCTACACCTTC.

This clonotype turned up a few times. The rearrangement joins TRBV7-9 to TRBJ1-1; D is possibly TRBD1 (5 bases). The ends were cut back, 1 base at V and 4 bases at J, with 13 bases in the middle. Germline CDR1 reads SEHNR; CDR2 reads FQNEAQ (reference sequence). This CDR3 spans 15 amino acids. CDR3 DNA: TGTGCCAGCAGCTTAGATTTGGGGGTAAGCACTGAAGCTTTCTTT. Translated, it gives CASSLDLGVSTEAFF.

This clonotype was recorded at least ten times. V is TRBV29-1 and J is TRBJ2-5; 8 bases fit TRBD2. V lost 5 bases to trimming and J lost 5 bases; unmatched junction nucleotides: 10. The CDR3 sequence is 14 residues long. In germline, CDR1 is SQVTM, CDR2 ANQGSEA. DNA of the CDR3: TGCAGCGTTCCCTCCCGTAGCGGGACTGAGACCCAGTACTTC. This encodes CSVPSRSGTETQYF.

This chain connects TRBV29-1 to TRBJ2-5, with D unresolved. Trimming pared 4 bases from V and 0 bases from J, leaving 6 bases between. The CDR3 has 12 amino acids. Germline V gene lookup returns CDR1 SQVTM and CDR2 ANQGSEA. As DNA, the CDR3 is TGCAGCGTTGCCAGCTACCAAGAGACCCAGTACTTC. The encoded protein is CSVASYQETQYF.

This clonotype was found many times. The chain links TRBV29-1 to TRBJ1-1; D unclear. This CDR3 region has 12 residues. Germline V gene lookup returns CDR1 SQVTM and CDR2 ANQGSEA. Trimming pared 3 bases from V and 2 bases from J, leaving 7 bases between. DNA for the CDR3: TGCAGCGTTGATCCGGAAAACACTGAAGCTTTCTTT. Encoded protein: CSVDPENTEAFF.

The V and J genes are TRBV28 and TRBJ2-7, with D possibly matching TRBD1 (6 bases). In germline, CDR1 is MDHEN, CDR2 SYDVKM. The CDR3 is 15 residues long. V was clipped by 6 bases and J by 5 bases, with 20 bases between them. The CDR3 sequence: CASRPTGALSHEQYF. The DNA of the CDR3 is TGTGCCAGCAGACCGACAGGTGCCCTTTCACACGAGCAGTACTTC. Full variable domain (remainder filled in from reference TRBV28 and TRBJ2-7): DVKVTQSSRYLVKRTGEKVFLECVQDMDHENMFWYRQDPGLGLRLIYFSYDVKMKEKGDIPEGYSVSREKKERFSLILESASTNQTSMYLCASRPTGALSHEQYFGPGTRLTVT.

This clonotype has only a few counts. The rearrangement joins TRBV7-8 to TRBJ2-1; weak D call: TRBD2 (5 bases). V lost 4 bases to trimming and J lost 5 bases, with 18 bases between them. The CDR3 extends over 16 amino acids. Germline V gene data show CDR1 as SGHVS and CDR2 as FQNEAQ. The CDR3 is CASSSPSNPGNNEQFF. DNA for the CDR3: TGTGCCAGCAGCTCCCCCAGTAATCCGGGAAACAATGAGCAGTTCTTC.

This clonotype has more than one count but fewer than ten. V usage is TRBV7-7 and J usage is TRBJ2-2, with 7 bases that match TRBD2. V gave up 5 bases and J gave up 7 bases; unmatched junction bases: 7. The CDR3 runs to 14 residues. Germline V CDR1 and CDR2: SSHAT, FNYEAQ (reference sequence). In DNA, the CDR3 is TGTGCCAGCAGCGCCCGACTAGCAGGCGGGGAGCTGTTTTTT. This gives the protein CASSARLAGGELFF.